This T cell receptor beta chain stems from a study of CD8+CD57+ T cells in acquired aplastic anemia. Looking at the study overall: DNA from sorted CD4+ and CD8+ cells averaged approximately 2.9 ug. Overall study findings and caveats: Common to patients and controls were 25 to 30 CD8+ CDR3 sequences.

CDR3 length: 14 amino acids. Germline-derived CDR1 and CDR2 are SGDLS and YYNGEE. V lost 3 bases and J 4 bases, leaving 14 bases between the germline ends. TCR beta VDJ and CDR3 were profiled, and genomic DNA was the template. A single record per CDR3 protein comes from TCRdb applying MiXCR to the reads. The data show approximately 380,000 distinct CDR3 sequences, about 70% seen once. The sample holds many counts of this clonotype. Its antigen is currently unknown. The chain combines TRBV9 with TRBJ2-7; D could derive from TRBD1 or TRBD2 (5 bases each). Material for sequencing was sorted CD4+, CD8+, or CD8+CD57+ T cells (not recorded which) from PBMCs. The TCR originated in a human donor in good health, serving as a control. The CDR3 sequence is CASSEGRTVYEQYF. Here the CDR3 DNA reads TGTGCCAGCAGCGAGGGACGGACGGTTTACGAGCAGTACTTC.